This TCR beta chain was found in a study of shared clonotypes between healthy human individuals. Study summary: For every donor, three CD4 naive, three CD4 memory, two CD8 naive and one CD8 memory plates were used. Study-wide findings and caveats: A handful of donors showed sharing of approximately 5% of naive CD4 clonotypes.

Comment on this clone: Antigen unknown.

In the CD4+ fraction, cells were divided into CD45RA+ naive and CD45RA-negative memory subsets. CDR3 length: 14 residues. Trimming stripped 2 bases from V and 5 bases from J, with 11 bases between. Germline values: CDR1 MNHEY, CDR2 SMNVEV (reference sequence). Generated by immunoSEQ multiplex PCR, the TCRdb table keeps only in-frame clones and is missing some. The repertoire includes under 600,000 clones, almost 97% of them detected once, and about 0.057% sits in the top ten. Sequenced input: naive CD4+ T cells sorted from blood. The sample's subset: CD45RA+ positively selected. The receptor comes from a woman aged 25 to 45 in good health. The rearrangement uses TRBV27 and TRBJ2-3; TRBD2 might be the D (5 bases). The CDR3 loop is CASSLREGIDTQYF. CDR3 nucleotide sequence: TGTGCCAGCAGTTTAAGAGAGGGTATAGATACGCAGTATTTT.